The present T cell receptor (beta chain) was sequenced within a study of T cells in Graves' hyperthyroidism and ophthalmopathy. Study at large: Staff took peripheral blood when the initial diagnosis was made, before any treatment began.

Deletions cut 2 bases from V and 2 bases from J, with 11 bases between. The CDR3 consists of 15 residues. Germline V CDR1 and CDR2: SGHAT, FQNNGV. What was amplified from RNA transcripts were TCR beta CDR3 regions. First-round RT-PCR of the TCR CDR3 relied on the HTBI primer set. Each CDR3 protein gets one entry after TCRdb re-called the multiplex PCR reads with MiXCR. This table has hundreds of thousands of distinct CDR3 sequences, 15% to 20% appearing once. Study observations and caveats: By a 13 V-J model, ophthalmopathy was set apart from stable hyperthyroidism. The model's output predicted ophthalmopathy at a median of 6.5 months prior to onset.

Uncontrolled infection, other autoimmune disease, pregnancy or lactation barred patients from enrollment. For this clonotype: Its antigen remains unknown.

The clonotype comes from a woman aged 18 to 35 with Graves' hyperthyroidism. Sequenced input: blood. The chain joins TRBV11-2 to TRBJ2-3; D ambiguous. DNA for the CDR3: TGTGCCAGCAGCTTATCCGACGCCTACACAGATACGCAGTATTTT. This translates into CASSLSDAYTDTQYF.